The T cell receptor beta chain described here comes from a study of cytomegalovirus exposure and HLA in healthy donors. Study at large: The 120 validation repertoires used the same platform as the 550 to 800 first-cohort repertoires (as reported by a later analysis).

Study outcomes and limitations: Overall, under 200 TCR beta chains were annotated as cytomegalovirus-associated.

About this clone itself: What it recognizes is unknown.

Some clones are missing from TCRdb's copy, which holds only in-frame ones; the method was immunoSEQ multiplex PCR. The sample yields about 150,000 clones, about 86% seen once. Germline-derived CDR1 and CDR2 are SGHRS and YFSETQ. Trimming at V came to 1 base and at J to 2 bases, leaving 12 bases not matched to a gene. The CDR3 has 17 residues. The TCR was taken from a man aged 18 to 35 in good health and CMV-seropositive. The V and J genes are TRBV5-1 and TRBJ2-7; 7 bases are shared with TRBD1. The material sequenced was PBMCs. The CDR3 protein is CASSLKVSGTVTYEQYF. DNA for the CDR3: TGCGCCAGCAGCTTGAAAGTGAGTGGGACAGTGACCTACGAGCAGTACTTC.